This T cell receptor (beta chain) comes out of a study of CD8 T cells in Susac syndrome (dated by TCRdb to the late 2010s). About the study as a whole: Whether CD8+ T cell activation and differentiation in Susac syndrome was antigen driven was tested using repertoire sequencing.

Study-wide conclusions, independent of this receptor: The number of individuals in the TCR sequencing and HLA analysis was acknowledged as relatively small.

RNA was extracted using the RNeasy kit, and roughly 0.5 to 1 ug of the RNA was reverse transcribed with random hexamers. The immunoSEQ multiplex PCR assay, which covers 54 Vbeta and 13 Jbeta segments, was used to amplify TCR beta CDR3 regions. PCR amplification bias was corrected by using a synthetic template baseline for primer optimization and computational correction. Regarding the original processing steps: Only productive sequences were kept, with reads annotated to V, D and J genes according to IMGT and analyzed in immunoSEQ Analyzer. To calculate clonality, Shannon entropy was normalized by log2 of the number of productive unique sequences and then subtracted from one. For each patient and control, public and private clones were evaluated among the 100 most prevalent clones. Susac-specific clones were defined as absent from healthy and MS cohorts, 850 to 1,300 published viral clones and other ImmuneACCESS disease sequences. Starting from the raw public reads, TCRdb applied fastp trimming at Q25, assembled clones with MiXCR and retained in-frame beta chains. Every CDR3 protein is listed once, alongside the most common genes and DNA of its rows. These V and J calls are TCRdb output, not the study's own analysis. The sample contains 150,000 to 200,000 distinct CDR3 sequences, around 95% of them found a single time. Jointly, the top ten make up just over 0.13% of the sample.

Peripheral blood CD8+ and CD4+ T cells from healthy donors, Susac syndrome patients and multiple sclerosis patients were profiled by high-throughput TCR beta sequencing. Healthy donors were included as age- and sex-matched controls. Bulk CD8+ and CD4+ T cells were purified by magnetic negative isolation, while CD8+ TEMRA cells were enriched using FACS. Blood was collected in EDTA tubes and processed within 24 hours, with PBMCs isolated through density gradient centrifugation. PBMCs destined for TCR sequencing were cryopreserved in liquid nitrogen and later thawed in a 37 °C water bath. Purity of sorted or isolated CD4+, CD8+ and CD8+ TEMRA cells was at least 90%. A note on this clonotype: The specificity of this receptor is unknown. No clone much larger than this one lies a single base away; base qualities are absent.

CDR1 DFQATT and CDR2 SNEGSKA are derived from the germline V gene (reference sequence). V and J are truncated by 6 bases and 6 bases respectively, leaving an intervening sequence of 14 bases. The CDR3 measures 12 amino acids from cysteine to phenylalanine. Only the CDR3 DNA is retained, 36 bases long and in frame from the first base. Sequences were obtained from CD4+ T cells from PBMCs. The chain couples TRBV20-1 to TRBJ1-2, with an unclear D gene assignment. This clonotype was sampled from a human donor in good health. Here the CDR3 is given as CSAGLREDGYTF. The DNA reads TGCAGTGCCGGACTTAGGGAGGATGGCTACACCTTC.